A selection of T cell receptor beta chains follows, all from one sample in a study of blood T cell repertoires in COVID-19. Sequenced by immunoSEQ multiplex PCR; TCRdb stores in-frame clones only, minus some. The sample shows some 110,000 clones, roughly 80% of them seen only once. Material: peripheral blood. These receptors were taken from a man between 65 and 85 years old with acute or convalescent COVID-19. CDR3s include the opening cysteine and the closing phenylalanine or tryptophan. D genes are given only for firm matches. A clone size is listed for some rows: how often the clone was seen (once, few, many), or a class if it is expanded.

>TRBV4-1|.|.|TRBJ1-5
TGCGCCAGCAGCCAAGGTACTAGGGAGGGGCAGCCCCAGCATTTT
CASSQGTREGQPQHF
>TRBV12-3/TRBV12-4|TRBD1|.|TRBJ1-2
TGTGCCAGCAGTCGGGGACAGGGTTTTGGCTACACCTTC
CASSRGQGFGYTF
>TRBV7-2|.|once|TRBJ2-5
TGTGCCAGCAGCGGCCCAAACCAAGAGACCCAGTACTTC
CASSGPNQETQYF
>TRBV11-3|.|.|TRBJ2-1
TGTGCCAGCAGCCTTGCAGCGGATAATGAGCAGTTCTTC
CASSLAADNEQFF
>TRBV15|.|.|TRBJ1-6
TGTGCCACCAGCAGAGATGTTTTGAATCGGCAGGGAGGTTCACCCCTCCACTTT
CATSRDVLNRQGGSPLHF
>TRBV4-2|TRBD1|.|TRBJ1-4
TGTGCCAGCAGGTCTACCGGACAGGGTGAAAAACTGTTTTTT
CASRSTGQGEKLFF
>TRBV3-1/TRBV3-2|TRBD1|.|TRBJ1-3
TGTGCCAGCAGCCAAGAGGACAGGGGAAACACCATATATTTT
CASSQEDRGNTIYF
>TRBV29-1|TRBD1|.|TRBJ1-5
TGCAGCGTTAGAGGACAGGACAATCAGCCCCAGCATTTT
CSVRGQDNQPQHF
>TRBV12-5|.|.|TRBJ2-5
TGTGCTAGTGGTGCCGGCCAAGAGACCCAGTACTTC
CASGAGQETQYF
>TRBV19|.|.|TRBJ1-3
TGTGCCAGTACCCTGATGAGCTCTGGAAACACCATATATTTT
CASTLMSSGNTIYF
>TRBV9|.|.|TRBJ2-3
TGTGCCAGCAGCGTAGACCGGGATACGCAGTATTTT
CASSVDRDTQYF
>TRBV5-8|TRBD1|.|TRBJ1-5
TGTGCCAGCGGGCTTACTATAGGACAGGGGACGCAGCCCCAGCATTTT
CASGLTIGQGTQPQHF
>TRBV28|.|.|TRBJ2-7
TGTGCCAGCAGTCCCCGTCTCTACGAGCAGTACTTC
CASSPRLYEQYF
>TRBV7-6|.|.|TRBJ2-7
TGTGCCAGCAGCTTACGGCGGGGGCTTCCCTACGAGCAGTACTTC
CASSLRRGLPYEQYF
>TRBV4-1|.|.|TRBJ1-3
TGCGCCAGCAGCCAGCTAGCGGCGGAGAGGTCACACACCATATATTTT
CASSQLAAERSHTIYF
>TRBV29-1|.|.|TRBJ2-2
TGCAGCGTTGGTGAGGAAGGGGTGGGCGTTGGGGTGTTTTTT
CSVGEEGVGVGVFF
>TRBV29-1|.|.|TRBJ1-1
TGCAGCGTTGTTCAGGGCAACACTGAAGCTTTCTTT
CSVVQGNTEAFF
>TRBV28|TRBD1|.|TRBJ1-2
TGTGCCAGCAGTTTATATCCAGGACAGGGCTACTATGGCTACACCTTC
CASSLYPGQGYYGYTF